Reported below is one T cell receptor beta chain. The data derive from a study of blood T cell repertoires in COVID-19. Overall study: The United States, Italy and Spain provided the acute and convalescent COVID-19 samples. Sources were T cells, B-cell-depleted T cells, or PBMCs; the material itself was cDNA or gDNA.

CDR1 SGDLS and CDR2 YYNGEE come from the germline V gene. The CDR3 has 17 amino acids. V was clipped by 2 bases and J by 7 bases; unmatched bases: 14. Using immunoSEQ multiplex PCR, the repertoire was profiled, and TCRdb retains in-frame clones only, with some absent. The sample has roughly 220,000 clones; 70% to 90% are singletons. The chain recombines TRBV9 with TRBJ2-1; 8 bases are a match to TRBD2. The sequence was obtained from a woman aged 45-65 years with acute COVID-19. The source material was PBMCs or T cells enriched from blood (not recorded which). The CDR3 region has the DNA TGTGCCAGCAGCGTCTCGACTAGCGTTAGGGGCCTAAATGAGCAGTTCTTC. As protein: CASSVSTSVRGLNEQFF.